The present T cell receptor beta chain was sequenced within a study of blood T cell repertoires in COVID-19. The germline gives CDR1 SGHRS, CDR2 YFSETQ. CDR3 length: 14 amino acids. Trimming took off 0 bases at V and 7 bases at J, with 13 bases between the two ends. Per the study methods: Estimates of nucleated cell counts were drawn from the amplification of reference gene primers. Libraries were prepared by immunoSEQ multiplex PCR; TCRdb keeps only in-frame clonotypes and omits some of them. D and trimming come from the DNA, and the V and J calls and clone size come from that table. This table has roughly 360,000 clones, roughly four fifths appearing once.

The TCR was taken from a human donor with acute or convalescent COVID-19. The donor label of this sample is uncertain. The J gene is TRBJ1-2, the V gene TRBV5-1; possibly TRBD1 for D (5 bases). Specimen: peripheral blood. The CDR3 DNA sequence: TGCGCCAGCAGCTTGGCCCCGGGGGGTGGTGGCTACACCTTC. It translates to CASSLAPGGGGYTF.